The sequence of this T cell receptor beta chain was determined in a study of T cells in tuberculosis. Study context: CD1B tetramers identified T cells specific for mycobacterial lipid GMM. Study-level findings and limits: Using the GMM-specific repertoire gave under 90% accuracy versus 70% with motifs.

Note on this clone: Its antigen remains unknown.

V was shortened by 0 bases and J by 4 bases, with 12 bases between the two germline ends. Germline-derived CDR1 and CDR2 are MGHRA and YSYEKL. CDR3 length: 15 residues. The data were produced by immunoSEQ multiplex PCR, yet TCRdb's version contains in-frame clones alone and is incomplete. The data contain over 30,000 clones, approximately 93% of them singletons. Time point meaning: new active TB diagnosis, blood taken before or within 7 days of starting treatment. The sequences come from PBMCs, collected at tuberculosis diagnosis. This TCR was sampled from an adult with tuberculosis. This sequence joins TRBV4-1 and TRBJ1-2; D remains unclear. CDR3 protein: CASSQESQTPYGYTF. The CDR3 nucleotides are TGCGCCAGCAGCCAAGAAAGCCAGACTCCCTATGGCTACACCTTC.